These 28 T cell receptor beta chains share one sample of origin, sequenced in a study of blood T cell repertoires in COVID-19. Generated by immunoSEQ multiplex PCR, the TCRdb table keeps only in-frame clones and is missing some. The data hold a few hundred thousand clones, with approximately 83% observed a single time. Sequences were obtained from PBMCs or T cells enriched from blood (not recorded which). These receptors were taken from a woman in her fifties or sixties who had recovered from COVID-19.

CDR3 sequence reads: CASTVSVASGTYNEQFF. In nucleotides, the CDR3 is TGTGCCAGCACCGTCAGCGTAGCTAGCGGGACCTACAATGAGCAGTTCTTC. The chain uses TRBV5-8 and TRBJ2-1; 9 bases agree with TRBD2. Looked up from germline, CDR1 is SGHTS and CDR2 is YDEGEE. The CDR3 loop spans 17 amino acids. V lost 6 bases to trimming and J lost 2 bases; unmatched junction nucleotides: 12.

The chain recombines TRBV7-9 with TRBJ2-7; D call uncertain. Germline CDR1 and CDR2: SEHNR and FQNEAQ (reference sequence). The CDR3 is 13 amino acids. Deletions cut 0 bases from V and 4 bases from J, with 7 bases between. CDR3 amino acids: CASSLARGYEQYF. The CDR3 DNA is TGTGCCAGCAGCTTAGCGCGTGGTTACGAGCAGTACTTC.

This clone was seen only a few times. The J gene is TRBJ1-2, the V gene TRBV19; 12 bases agree with TRBD1. The CDR3 is 14 residues long. The ends lost 6 bases at V and 4 bases at J; junction bases unmatched: 3. Looked up from germline, CDR1 is LNHDA and CDR2 is SQIVND (reference sequence). The CDR3 region has the DNA TGTGCCAGTAGCGGGACAGGGGGCATCTATGGCTACACCTTC. Translated, it gives CASSGTGGIYGYTF. Variable domain in full (rest from reference TRBV19 and TRBJ1-2): DGGITQSPKYLFRKEGQNVTLSCEQNLNHDAMYWYRQDPGQGLRLIYYSQIVNDFQKGDIAEGYSVSREKKESFPLTVTSAQKNPTAFYLCASSGTGGIYGYTFGSGTRLTVV.

This clone appeared a single time. This chain uses TRBV5-6 with TRBJ2-3; TRBD2 aligns across 9 bases. V shed 4 bases and J 1 base; nucleotides not matched to a gene: 13. From germline, CDR1 is SGHDT and CDR2 YYEEEE. The CDR3 contains 18 residues. The CDR3 spells CASSAGTSPSGGTDTQYF. CDR3 sequence (DNA): TGTGCCAGCAGCGCCGGGACTAGCCCATCGGGGGGCACAGATACGCAGTATTTT.

The chain couples TRBV11-2 to TRBJ1-1; 9 nucleotides line up with TRBD1. Germline CDR1 and CDR2: SGHAT and FQNNGV. Germline trimming cut 4 bases from V and 3 bases from J; bases unmatched to any gene: 3. This CDR3 contains 14 residues. The CDR3 DNA sequence: TGTGCCAGCAGCTACGGACAGGGGTACACTGAAGCTTTCTTT. This sequence encodes CASSYGQGYTEAFF.

The chain carries TRBV7-2 and TRBJ2-5; D perhaps matches TRBD2 (5 bases). Deletions cut 7 bases from V and 4 bases from J, with 16 bases between. The CDR3 runs to 14 residues. CDR1 is SGHTA and CDR2 is FQGNSA in the germline V gene. In DNA form, the CDR3 reads TGTGCCAGCATCCCTGCGGGCAGCCCAGAGACCCAGTACTTC. Amino acids: CASIPAGSPETQYF.

The V gene is TRBV13, the J gene TRBJ1-4; D possibly corresponds to TRBD1 (5 bases). Trimming pared 7 bases from V and 0 bases from J, leaving 15 bases between. This CDR3 is built from 16 residues. Germline V CDR1 and CDR2: PRHDT, FYEKMQ (reference sequence). The CDR3 spells CASTLGQGATNEKLFF. The CDR3 nucleotides are TGTGCCAGCACCCTCGGCCAGGGTGCAACTAATGAAAAACTGTTTTTT.

The chain recombines TRBV5-1 with TRBJ1-1, with 7 bases aligning to TRBD1. V lost 4 bases, J lost 1 base, and 4 bases stayed unmatched. Germline lookup yields CDR1 SGHRS and CDR2 YFSETQ. The CDR3 is 14 amino acids. DNA for the CDR3: TGCGCCAGCAGCCGGGGGACAGAGAACACTGAAGCTTTCTTT. Amino acids: CASSRGTENTEAFF. The whole variable domain, remainder taken from reference TRBV5-1 and TRBJ1-1, is KAGVTQTPRYLIKTRGQQVTLSCSPISGHRSVSWYQQTPGQGLQFLFEYFSETQRNKGNFPGRFSGRQFSNSRSEMNVSTLELGDSALYLCASSRGTENTEAFFGQGTRLTVV.

The chain joins TRBV7-9 to TRBJ2-7, with TRBD1 as a possible D gene (5 bases). Germline CDR1 reads SEHNR; CDR2 reads FQNEAQ (reference sequence). This CDR3 contains 16 residues. Deletions cut 1 base from V and 3 bases from J, with 16 bases between. CDR3 sequence (DNA): TGTGCCAGCAGCTTAGTGGCGGCAGGGTTTTTCTACGAGCAGTACTTC. This gives the protein CASSLVAAGFFYEQYF.

V usage is TRBV7-2 and J usage is TRBJ2-3; tentatively, D is TRBD2 (6 bases). Germline lookup yields CDR1 SGHTA and CDR2 FQGNSA. V dropped 4 bases and J dropped 1 base, with 9 bases sitting between them. The CDR3 totals 14 residues. CDR3 amino acids: CASSSSSGTDTQYF. CDR3 nucleotides: TGTGCCAGCAGCTCCTCTAGCGGCACAGATACGCAGTATTTT.

This clone was found a few times. CDR3 sequence reads: CASSPGLAYNEQFF. CDR3 in DNA: TGTGCCAGCAGCCCAGGGTTGGCCTACAATGAGCAGTTCTTC. The V and J genes are TRBV4-2 and TRBJ2-1; TRBD1 might be the D (5 bases). Germline V gene data show CDR1 as LGHNA and CDR2 as YNFKEQ. The ends were cut back, 4 bases at V and 2 bases at J, with 9 bases in the middle. The CDR3 has 14 residues.

This clone was seen once. CDR3 region: CASSVRQGQIMNTEAFF. The CDR3 coding sequence is TGTGCCAGCAGCGTCAGACAGGGGCAAATCATGAACACTGAAGCTTTCTTT. The J gene is TRBJ1-1, the V gene TRBV7-9, with 8 bases matching TRBD1. The V gene's germline CDR1 is SEHNR and CDR2 FQNEAQ (reference sequence). This CDR3 has 17 amino acids. The V gene end was trimmed by 5 bases and the J gene end by 0 bases; junction bases not matched to a gene: 11.

The chain has TRBV3-1 (or the pseudogene TRBV3-2) and TRBJ2-2, with D maybe TRBD1 (6 bases). From germline, CDR1 is LGHDT and CDR2 YNNKEL (reference sequence). The length of the CDR3 is 16 residues. V shed 3 bases and J shed 4 bases, with 15 bases lying between them. The CDR3 DNA sequence: TGTGCCAGCAGCCATCCAATAGCCAGGGGCACCGGGGAGCTGTTTTTT. Protein: CASSHPIARGTGELFF.

The chain links TRBV4-1 to TRBJ1-2; D is unclear. CDR1 and CDR2 (germline): MGHRA, YSYEKL. CDR3 size: 16 residues. V lost 4 bases, J lost 7 bases, and 22 bases lay in between. CDR3 residues: CASSPRSTEPLSGYTF. Here the CDR3 DNA reads TGCGCCAGCAGCCCAAGATCGACGGAGCCCCTAAGTGGCTACACCTTC.

The chain uses TRBV27 and TRBJ2-7, with no clear D. The CDR3 contains 13 residues. Germline V gene sequence: CDR1 MNHEY, CDR2 SMNVEV (reference sequence). The V end was cut by 4 bases, the J end by 0 bases, with 7 bases between. The CDR3 nucleotides are TGTGCCAGCAGTTGGGCAAGCTCCTACGAGCAGTACTTC. Protein sequence: CASSWASSYEQYF.

The V and J genes are TRBV4-1 and TRBJ1-1; 9 bases agree with TRBD1. From germline, CDR1 is MGHRA and CDR2 YSYEKL. The CDR3 is 17 residues long. V dropped 3 bases and J dropped 1; count of bases not matched to a gene: 9. The CDR3 spells CASSHLVRGQGNTEAFF. The CDR3 bases are TGCGCCAGCAGCCATCTTGTCCGGGGACAGGGGAACACTGAAGCTTTCTTT.

V gene TRBV29-1 combines with J gene TRBJ2-7; no clear D gene. V gave up 3 bases and J gave up 0 bases, with 3 bases separating them. CDR3 length equals 11 residues. CDR1 and CDR2 (germline): SQVTM, ANQGSEA. The CDR3 loop is CSVDVSYEQYF. CDR3 nucleotide sequence: TGCAGCGTTGACGTCTCCTACGAGCAGTACTTC.

This clone has just one count. The chain combines TRBV5-5 with TRBJ1-2; 8 nucleotides align to TRBD1. The CDR3 runs 16 residues. Germline trimming cut 6 bases from V and 0 bases from J; bases unmatched to any gene: 10. CDR1 is SGHKS and CDR2 is YYEKEE in the germline V gene (reference sequence). CDR3 protein: CASNKLGTGANYGYTF. Written as DNA, the CDR3 is TGTGCCAGCAACAAACTGGGGACAGGCGCTAACTATGGCTACACCTTC.

This chain uses TRBV10-1 with TRBJ1-1, with 8 bases matching TRBD1. V trimming: 5 bases; J trimming: 1 base; junction bases outside the gene matches: 3. Germline values: CDR1 WNHNN, CDR2 SYGVQD (reference sequence). The length of the CDR3 is 14 residues. The CDR3 region has the DNA TGCGCCAGCAGTCCCGGACAGGGGAACACTGAAGCTTTCTTT. Translated: CASSPGQGNTEAFF.

This clone was observed a single time. The CDR3 is CASSESCGAGEKLFF. The CDR3 coding sequence is TGCGCCAGCAGTGAGTCATGTGGGGCAGGTGAAAAACTGTTTTTT. The chain joins TRBV10-1 to TRBJ1-4, with a weak D call TRBD1 (5 bases). Germline CDR1 is WNHNN and CDR2 is SYGVQD (reference sequence). This CDR3 has 15 amino acids. V lost 0 bases and J 7 bases, leaving 12 bases between the germline ends.

V usage is TRBV29-1 and J usage is TRBJ2-7; a possible D gene is TRBD1 (5 bases). Trimming cost V 7 bases and J 2 bases, with 12 bases left between them. The CDR3 sequence is 12 residues long. In germline, CDR1 is SQVTM, CDR2 ANQGSEA. CDR3 in amino acids: CSGGTGTYEQYF. CDR3 bases: TGCAGCGGGGGAACAGGTACCTACGAGCAGTACTTC.

V is TRBV3-1 (or the pseudogene TRBV3-2) and J is TRBJ2-5; 10 bases are a match to TRBD1. J gave up 0 bases and V 4 bases, and 11 bases lay outside the gene matches. The CDR3 has 18 amino acids. Germline CDR1 is LGHDT and CDR2 is YNNKEL (reference sequence). The CDR3 reads CASSPPRPGQGNQETQYF. The DNA for the CDR3 is TGTGCCAGCAGCCCTCCTAGACCGGGACAGGGGAACCAAGAGACCCAGTACTTC.

The chain has TRBV6-1 and TRBJ2-7; possible D gene TRBD1, 6 bases. The V gene's germline CDR1 is MNHNS and CDR2 SASEGT. The V gene lost 5 bases and the J gene lost 5 bases, with 16 bases spanning the gap. This CDR3 is built from 14 residues. The CDR3 loop is CASSSDPQGHEQYF. The CDR3, as DNA: TGTGCCAGCAGTTCGGACCCACAGGGCCACGAGCAGTACTTC.

This chain joins TRBV3-1 (or the pseudogene TRBV3-2) and TRBJ2-7; no definite D call. CDR3 length: 15 amino acids. Between the trimmed V and J ends, which lost 2 bases and 0 bases, there was a span of 11 bases. Germline values: CDR1 LGHDT, CDR2 YNNKEL (reference sequence). CDR3 protein: CASSQLTTNSYEQYF. The CDR3 DNA sequence: TGTGCCAGCAGCCAATTAACCACTAACTCCTACGAGCAGTACTTC.

This clone appeared a single time. V gene TRBV6-6 combines with J gene TRBJ1-6; 8 bases line up with TRBD1. Germline-derived CDR1 and CDR2 are MNHNY and SVGAGI (reference sequence). The CDR3 sequence is 16 residues long. With 2 bases clipped from V and 9 bases from J, the junction kept 9 bases outside the gene matches. The chain's CDR3 is CASSYQTTGEGSPLHF. The CDR3, as DNA: TGTGCCAGCAGTTACCAGACGACAGGGGAGGGTTCACCCCTCCACTTT.

The rearrangement uses TRBV5-8 and TRBJ2-7; 11 bases match TRBD2. The CDR3 extends over 17 amino acids. Losses at the gene ends were 4 bases for V and 0 bases for J; bases not matched to a gene: 9. Germline lookup yields CDR1 SGHTS and CDR2 YDEGEE. CDR3 residues: CASSRTSGGTSSYEQYF. The CDR3 DNA sequence: TGTGCCAGCAGCCGTACTAGCGGGGGAACCAGCTCCTACGAGCAGTACTTC.

V gene TRBV7-9 combines with J gene TRBJ2-3; TRBD1 matches at 7 bases. The CDR3 runs to 16 residues. Trimming removed 4 bases from V and 4 bases from J; junction bases left unmatched: 11. Germline lookup yields CDR1 SEHNR and CDR2 FQNEAQ (reference sequence). CDR3 bases: TGTGCCAGCAGCTCGCCCCTACAGGGGAAGCCAGATACGCAGTATTTT. Translating gives CASSSPLQGKPDTQYF.

The chain joins TRBV19 to TRBJ1-1, with a tentative D call TRBD1 (5 bases). V gave up 5 bases and J gave up 0 bases, with 7 bases separating them. This CDR3 contains 13 residues. Germline V CDR1 and CDR2: LNHDA, SQIVND (reference sequence). Written as DNA, the CDR3 is TGTGCCAGTAGTTGGGGCGTGAACACTGAAGCTTTCTTT. Translated, it gives CASSWGVNTEAFF.